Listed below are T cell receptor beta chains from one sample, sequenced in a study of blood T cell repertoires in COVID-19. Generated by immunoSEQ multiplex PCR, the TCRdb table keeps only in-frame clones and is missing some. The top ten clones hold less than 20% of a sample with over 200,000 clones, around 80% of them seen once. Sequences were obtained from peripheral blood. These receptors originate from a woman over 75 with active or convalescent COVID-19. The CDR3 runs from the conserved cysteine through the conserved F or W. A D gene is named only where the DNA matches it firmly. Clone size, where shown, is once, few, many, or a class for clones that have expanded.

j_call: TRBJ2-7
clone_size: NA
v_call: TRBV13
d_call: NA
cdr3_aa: CASSHRAYEQYF
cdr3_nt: TGTGCCAGCAGCCACAGGGCCTACGAGCAGTACTTC

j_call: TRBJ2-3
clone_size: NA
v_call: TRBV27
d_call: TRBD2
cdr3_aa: CASSFPGGADTQYF
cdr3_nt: TGTGCCAGCAGTTTCCCGGGAGGAGCAGATACGCAGTATTTT

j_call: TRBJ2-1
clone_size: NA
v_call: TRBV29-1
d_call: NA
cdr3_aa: CSVPPGSVMDEQFF
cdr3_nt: TGCAGCGTCCCGCCGGGAAGCGTCATGGATGAGCAGTTCTTC

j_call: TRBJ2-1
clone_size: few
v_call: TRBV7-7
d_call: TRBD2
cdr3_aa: CASSSGLNSANEQFF
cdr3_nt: TGTGCTAGCAGCTCGGGACTAAATTCTGCCAATGAGCAGTTCTTC

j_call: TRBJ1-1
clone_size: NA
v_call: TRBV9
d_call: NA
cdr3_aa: CASSSHRAGTEAFF
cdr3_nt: TGTGCCAGCAGCTCTCACCGAGCGGGCACTGAAGCTTTCTTT

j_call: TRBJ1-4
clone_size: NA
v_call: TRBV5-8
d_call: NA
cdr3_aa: CASSLAVKSNEKLFF
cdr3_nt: TGTGCCAGCAGCTTGGCTGTGAAGAGCAATGAAAAACTGTTTTTT

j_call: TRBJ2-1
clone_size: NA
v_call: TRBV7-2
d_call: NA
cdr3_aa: CASSLPGVPYNEQFF
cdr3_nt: TGTGCCAGCAGCTTACCGGGGGTCCCTTACAATGAGCAGTTCTTC

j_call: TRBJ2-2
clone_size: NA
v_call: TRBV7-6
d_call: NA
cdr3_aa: CALQPGELFF
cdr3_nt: TGTGCCCTACAGCCCGGGGAGCTGTTTTTT

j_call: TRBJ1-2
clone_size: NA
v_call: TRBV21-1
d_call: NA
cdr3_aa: CASSKADPSGEGVRRYTF
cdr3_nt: TGTGCCAGCAGCAAAGCCGACCCCAGCGGCGAGGGAGTGAGACGCTACACCTTC

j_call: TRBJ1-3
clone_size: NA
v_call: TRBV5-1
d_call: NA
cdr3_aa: CASSLGGYEGNTIYF
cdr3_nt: TGCGCCAGCAGCTTGGGCGGCTATGAGGGAAACACCATATATTTT

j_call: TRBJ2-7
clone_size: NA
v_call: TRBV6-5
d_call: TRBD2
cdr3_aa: CASSPVGGRDYEQYF
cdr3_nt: TGTGCCAGCAGTCCAGTCGGGGGGAGGGATTACGAGCAGTACTTC

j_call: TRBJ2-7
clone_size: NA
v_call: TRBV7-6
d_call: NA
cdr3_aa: CASSLAPDSGTTGALFSEQYF
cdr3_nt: TGTGCCAGCAGCTTAGCTCCGGATTCGGGTACGACAGGCGCCTTATTCTCCGAGCAGTACTTC

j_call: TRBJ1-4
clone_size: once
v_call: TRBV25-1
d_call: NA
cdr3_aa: CASSEFAAGVGEKLFF
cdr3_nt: TGTGCCAGCAGTGAATTCGCCGCGGGGGTAGGTGAAAAACTGTTTTTT

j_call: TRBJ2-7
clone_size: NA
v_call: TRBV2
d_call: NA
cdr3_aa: CASNRRSYEQYF
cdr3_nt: TGTGCCAGCAACAGGCGATCCTACGAGCAGTACTTC

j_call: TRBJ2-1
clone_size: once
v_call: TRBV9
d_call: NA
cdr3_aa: CASSPGSGNYNEQFF
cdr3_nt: TGTGCCAGCAGCCCTGGGTCAGGGAACTACAATGAGCAGTTCTTC

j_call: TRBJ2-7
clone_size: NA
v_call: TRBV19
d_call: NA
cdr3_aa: CASSKENYEQYF
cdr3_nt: TGTGCCAGTAGTAAGGAGAACTACGAGCAGTACTTC

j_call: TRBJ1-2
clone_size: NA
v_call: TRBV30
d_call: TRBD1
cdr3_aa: CAWALMLGTGVTVGYGYTF
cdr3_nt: TGTGCCTGGGCCCTAATGCTGGGGACAGGGGTTACGGTCGGCTATGGCTACACCTTC

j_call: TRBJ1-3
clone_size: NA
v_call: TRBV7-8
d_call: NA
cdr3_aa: CASSFRDRPTEGNTIYF
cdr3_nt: TGTGCCAGCAGCTTCCGAGACAGACCTACGGAGGGAAACACCATATATTTT

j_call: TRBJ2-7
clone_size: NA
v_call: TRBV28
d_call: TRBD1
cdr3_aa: CASSLGGAGGLYEQYF
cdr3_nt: TGTGCCAGCAGTTTAGGTGGCGCAGGGGGCTTGTACGAGCAGTACTTC

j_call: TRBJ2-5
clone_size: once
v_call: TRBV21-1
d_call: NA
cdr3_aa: CASSKGGVRETQYF
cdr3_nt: TGTGCCAGCAGCAAAGGGGGGGTGAGAGAGACCCAGTACTTC

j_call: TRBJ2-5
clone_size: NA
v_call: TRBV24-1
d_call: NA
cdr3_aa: CATSDGDQETQYF
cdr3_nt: TGTGCCACCAGTGACGGAGACCAAGAGACCCAGTACTTC

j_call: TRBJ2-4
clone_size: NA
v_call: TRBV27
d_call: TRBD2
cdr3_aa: CASSLPRTRKFDIQYF
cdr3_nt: TGTGCCAGCAGTTTACCCCGGACTAGAAAGTTTGACATTCAGTACTTC

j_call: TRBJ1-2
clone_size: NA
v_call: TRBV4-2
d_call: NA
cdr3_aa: CASSQGGKSYGYTF
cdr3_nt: TGTGCCAGCAGCCAGGGGGGGAAAAGCTATGGCTACACCTTC

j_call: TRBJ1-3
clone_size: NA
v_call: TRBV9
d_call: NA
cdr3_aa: CASSVASSGNTIYF
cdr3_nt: TGTGCCAGCAGCGTAGCTTCCTCTGGAAACACCATATATTTT

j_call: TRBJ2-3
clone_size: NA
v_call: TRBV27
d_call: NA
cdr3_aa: CASSLWGSTDTQYF
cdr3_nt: TGTGCCAGCAGTTTATGGGGCAGCACAGATACGCAGTATTTT

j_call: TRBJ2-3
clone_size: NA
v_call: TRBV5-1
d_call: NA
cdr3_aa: CASSPVGPGVGTDTQYF
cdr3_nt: TGCGCCAGCAGCCCCGTGGGTCCCGGGGTAGGTACAGATACGCAGTATTTT

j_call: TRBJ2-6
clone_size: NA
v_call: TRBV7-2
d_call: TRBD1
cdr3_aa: CASSPRTGAGANVLTF
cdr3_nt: TGTGCCAGCAGCCCGCGGACAGGGGCTGGGGCCAACGTCCTGACTTTC

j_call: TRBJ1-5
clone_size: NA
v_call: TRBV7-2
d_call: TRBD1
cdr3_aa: CASSLHDRGGQPQHF
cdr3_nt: TGTGCCAGCAGCTTACATGACAGGGGAGGTCAGCCCCAGCATTTT

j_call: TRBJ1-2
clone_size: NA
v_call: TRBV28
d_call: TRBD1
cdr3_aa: CASSDPGTAFNNYGYTF
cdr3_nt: TGTGCCAGCAGCGACCCCGGGACAGCCTTCAATAACTATGGCTACACCTTC

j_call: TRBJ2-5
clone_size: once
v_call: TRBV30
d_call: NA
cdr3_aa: CAWSAYGGETQYF
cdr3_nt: TGTGCCTGGAGTGCCTATGGTGGAGAGACCCAGTACTTC

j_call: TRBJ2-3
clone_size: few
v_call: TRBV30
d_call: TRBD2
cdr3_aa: CASCPSGSTDTQYF
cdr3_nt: TGTGCCTCCTGCCCTAGCGGGAGCACAGATACGCAGTATTTT

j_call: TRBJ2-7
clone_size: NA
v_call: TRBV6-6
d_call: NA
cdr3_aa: CASSYGAGAGHYEQYF
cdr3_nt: TGTGCCAGCAGTTACGGGGCGGGGGCAGGGCACTACGAGCAGTACTTC

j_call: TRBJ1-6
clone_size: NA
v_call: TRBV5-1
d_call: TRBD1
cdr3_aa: CASREQGNNSPLHF
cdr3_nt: TGCGCCAGCAGGGAACAGGGGAACAATTCACCCCTCCACTTT

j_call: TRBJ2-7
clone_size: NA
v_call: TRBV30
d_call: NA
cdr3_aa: CAWSVQKRYEQYF
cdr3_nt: TGTGCCTGGAGTGTACAAAAGAGGTACGAGCAGTACTTC

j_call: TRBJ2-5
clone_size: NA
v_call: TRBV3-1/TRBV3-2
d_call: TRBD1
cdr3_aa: CASSQRGREAQYF
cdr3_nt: TGTGCCAGCAGCCAAAGGGGGCGCGAGGCCCAGTACTTC

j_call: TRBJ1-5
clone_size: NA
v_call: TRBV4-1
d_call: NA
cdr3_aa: CASSLEAGNQPQHF
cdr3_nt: TGCGCCAGCAGCCTGGAGGCGGGCAATCAGCCCCAGCATTTT

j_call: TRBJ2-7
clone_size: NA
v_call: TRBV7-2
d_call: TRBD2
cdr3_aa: CASSLRTSGTYEQYF
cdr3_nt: TGTGCCAGCAGCCTCCGGACTAGCGGGACCTACGAGCAGTACTTC

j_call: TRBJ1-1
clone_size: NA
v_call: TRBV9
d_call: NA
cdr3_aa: CASSVSGRDYTEAFF
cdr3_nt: TGTGCCAGCAGCGTATCAGGACGGGACTACACTGAAGCTTTCTTT

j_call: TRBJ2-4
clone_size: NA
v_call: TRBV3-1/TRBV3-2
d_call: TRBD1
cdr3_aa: CASSQDRPDRGSKNIQYF
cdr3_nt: TGTGCCAGCAGCCAAGATAGGCCAGACAGGGGCAGCAAAAACATTCAGTACTTC

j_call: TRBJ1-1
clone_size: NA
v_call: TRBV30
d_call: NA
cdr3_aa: CAWGTREAFF
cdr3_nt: TGTGCCTGGGGGACTCGAGAAGCTTTCTTT

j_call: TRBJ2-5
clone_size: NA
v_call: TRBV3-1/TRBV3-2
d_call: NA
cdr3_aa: CASSRAGEETQYF
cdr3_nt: TGTGCCAGCAGCCGGGCAGGCGAAGAGACCCAGTACTTC